This passage covers 28 T cell receptor beta chains from one sample sequenced in a study of blood T cell repertoires in COVID-19. The data were produced by immunoSEQ multiplex PCR, yet TCRdb's version contains in-frame clones alone and is incomplete. The sample lists 270,000 or so clones, around nine tenths seen once, with about 2.7% in the top ten. Sequenced input: PBMCs or T cells enriched from blood (not recorded which). The origin of the receptors is a young woman who had recovered from COVID-19.

This clone was observed a handful of times. This chain uses TRBV4-1 with TRBJ1-2; possible D gene TRBD1, 6 bases. Deletions cut 1 base from V and 1 base from J, with 10 bases between. The CDR3 sequence is 15 residues long. Per the germline V gene, CDR1 is MGHRA and CDR2 is YSYEKL. CDR3 amino acids: CASSQVEGGNYGYTF. The CDR3 DNA reads as TGCGCCAGCAGCCAAGTCGAAGGGGGTAACTATGGCTACACCTTC.

The chain couples TRBV12-5 to TRBJ2-5; 15 positions match TRBD2. This CDR3 is 23 amino acids long. CDR1 and CDR2 from the germline V gene are LGHNT and FRNRAP. After removal of 6 bases from V and 0 bases from J, the junction contained 23 bases not matched to a gene. In nucleotides, the CDR3 is TGTGCTAGTGGGTCGATCGGACAGGGCGCTGGGACTAGCGGGGGGACCTACCAAGAGACCCAGTACTTC. Protein: CASGSIGQGAGTSGGTYQETQYF.

The chain links TRBV27 to TRBJ2-1, with D tentatively TRBD2 (6 bases). The germline V gene encodes CDR1 MNHEY and CDR2 SMNVEV (reference sequence). The CDR3 runs to 15 residues. V was trimmed by 1 base and J by 8 bases, leaving 15 bases between them. The CDR3 nucleotides read TGTGCCAGCAGTTTATTGGGGGAGGCGAGGGATGAGCAGTTCTTC. It specifies CASSLLGEARDEQFF.

As DNA, the CDR3 is TGTGCCTGGAGTGGTTTTTTTGGGGTGGAGGATGGCTACACCTTC. This encodes CAWSGFFGVEDGYTF. The rearrangement uses TRBV30 and TRBJ1-2; D gene ambiguous. This CDR3 contains 15 residues. Trimming shortened V by 1 base and J by 6 bases, and 18 bases separated the two germline ends. The germline gives CDR1 GTSNPN, CDR2 SVGIG (reference sequence).

The chain couples TRBV11-1 to TRBJ2-3; D possibly corresponds to TRBD1 (5 bases). CDR3 length equals 15 residues. Trimming cost V 2 bases and J 0 bases, with 9 bases left between them. CDR1 and CDR2 (germline): SGHAT, FQDESV (reference sequence). CDR3 amino acids: CASSLFAGSTDTQYF. CDR3 nucleotides: TGTGCCAGCAGCTTATTCGCAGGGAGCACAGATACGCAGTATTTT.

This clone was counted once. V is TRBV7-9 and J is TRBJ1-5, with no clear D. CDR1 is SEHNR, CDR2 FQNEAQ, per germline (reference sequence). The CDR3 spans 14 residues. V was shortened by 2 bases and J by 4 bases, with 9 bases between the two germline ends. The CDR3 DNA follows: TGTGCCAGCAGCTTATACAGTGATAATCAGCCCCAGCATTTT. It yields the protein CASSLYSDNQPQHF.

The chain uses TRBV7-9 and TRBJ1-6, with TRBD1 as a possible D gene (5 bases). Germline V gene lookup returns CDR1 SEHNR and CDR2 FQNEAQ (reference sequence). V lost 5 bases to trimming and J lost 7 bases, with 15 bases between them. The CDR3 covers 15 residues. The CDR3 sequence is CASSLGGAANSPLHF. Written as DNA, the CDR3 is TGTGCCAGCAGCCTGGGGGGAGCCGCGAATTCACCCCTCCACTTT.

In this sample, this clone turned up once. V gene TRBV5-1 combines with J gene TRBJ1-1; 8 positions match TRBD1. CDR3 length: 13 residues. Germline CDR1 and CDR2: SGHRS and YFSETQ. V shed 5 bases, J shed 3 bases, and the junction held 3 bases outside the gene matches. CDR3 protein: CASRSTGDTEAFF. The CDR3 nucleotides read TGCGCCAGCAGATCGACAGGGGACACTGAAGCTTTCTTT.

This clone appeared a few times. V gene TRBV7-7 combines with J gene TRBJ2-1; TRBD2 matches 8 bases. After removal of 3 bases from V and 7 bases from J, the junction contained 8 bases not matched to a gene. In germline, CDR1 is SSHAT, CDR2 FNYEAQ (reference sequence). This CDR3 is built from 15 residues. The CDR3 DNA sequence: TGTGCCAGCAGCTTTAGCGGGAACGAAGGAAATGAGCAGTTCTTC. This translates into CASSFSGNEGNEQFF. Filled out from reference TRBV7-7 and TRBJ2-1, the complete variable domain reads GAGVSQSPRYKVTKRGQDVTLRCDPISSHATLYWYQQALGQGPEFLTYFNYEAQPDKSGLPSDRFSAERPEGSISTLTIQRTEQRDSAMYRCASSFSGNEGNEQFFGPGTRLTVL.

The chain couples TRBV19 to TRBJ2-1, with TRBD2 identical over 12 bases. The CDR3 runs to 14 residues. With V trimmed by 8 bases and J by 1 base, 0 bases remained unmatched. The germline V gene encodes CDR1 LNHDA and CDR2 SQIVND (reference sequence). As DNA, the CDR3 is TGTGCCAGTGGGACTAGCGGGTCCTACAATGAGCAGTTCTTC. Translation: CASGTSGSYNEQFF.

The V gene is TRBV7-2, the J gene TRBJ1-2; D perhaps matches TRBD1 (5 bases). The CDR3 loop spans 13 amino acids. In germline, CDR1 is SGHTA, CDR2 FQGNSA. V lost 2 bases, J lost 5 bases, and 9 bases lay in between. CDR3 in amino acids: CASSLIGGYGYTF. In DNA, the CDR3 is TGTGCCAGCAGCTTAATCGGGGGATATGGCTACACCTTC.

The V gene is TRBV5-4, the J gene TRBJ2-7, with D perhaps TRBD2 (5 bases). V lost 0 bases and J lost 7, with 8 bases in between. Germline CDR1 reads SGHNT; CDR2 reads YYREEE (reference sequence). This CDR3 contains 12 residues. The CDR3 DNA is TGTGCCAGCAGCTTGGGCTCGGGAGAGCAGTACTTC. Its protein product is CASSLGSGEQYF. Supplemented by reference TRBV5-4 and TRBJ2-7, the full variable domain reads ETGVTQSPTHLIKTRGQQVTLRCSSQSGHNTVSWYQQALGQGPQFIFQYYREEENGRGNFPPRFSGLQFPNYSSELNVNALELDDSALYLCASSLGSGEQYFGPGTRLTVT.

This CDR3 is CASSHGQINSYEQYF. The DNA for the CDR3 is TGCGCCAGCAGCCACGGACAGATTAACTCCTACGAGCAGTACTTC. The rearrangement uses TRBV23-1 and TRBJ2-7, with D maybe TRBD1 (6 bases). TRBV23-1 is given ORF status, its function remaining uncertain. The V gene lost 6 bases and the J gene lost 0 bases, with 15 bases spanning the gap. The CDR3 consists of 15 residues.

V gene TRBV7-2 combines with J gene TRBJ1-5; 7 bases agree with TRBD1. This CDR3 has 14 amino acids. The germline CDR1 and CDR2 sequences are SGHTA and FQGNSA. The J segment lost 4 bases and the V segment lost 5 bases, leaving 5 bases of the junction unmatched. This chain's CDR3 is CASSKTGSNQPQHF. The CDR3, as DNA: TGTGCCAGCAGCAAGACAGGGAGTAATCAGCCCCAGCATTTT.

The rearrangement uses TRBV18 and TRBJ2-4; tentatively, D is TRBD2 (5 bases). CDR3 size: 12 residues. V was pared by 2 bases and J by 6 bases, with 5 bases between. CDR1 KGHSH and CDR2 LQKENI come from the germline V gene. The CDR3 protein is CASSPGRNIQYF. CDR3 nucleotide sequence: TGTGCCAGCTCACCAGGGAGAAACATTCAGTACTTC. The full variable domain, with the rest looked up from reference TRBV18 and TRBJ2-4, is NAGVMQNPRHLVRRRGQEARLRCSPMKGHSHVYWYRQLPEEGLKFMVYLQKENIIDESGMPKERFSAEFPKEGPSILRIQQVVRGDSAAYFCASSPGRNIQYFGAGTRLSVL.

V gene TRBV29-1 combines with J gene TRBJ2-7; D might be TRBD1 (7 bases). The CDR3 loop spans 12 amino acids. CDR1 is SQVTM, CDR2 ANQGSEA, per germline. V gave up 2 bases and J gave up 6 bases, with 11 bases separating them. CDR3 residues: CSVERQGGEQYF. The CDR3, as DNA: TGCAGCGTTGAACGGCAGGGGGGCGAGCAGTACTTC.

The CDR3 reads CASSPRGKETQYF. The CDR3 nucleotides read TGTGCCAGCTCACCGAGGGGGAAAGAGACCCAGTACTTC. The chain combines TRBV18 with TRBJ2-5, with D perhaps TRBD1 (6 bases). This CDR3 contains 13 residues. V was clipped by 3 bases and J by 3 bases, with 8 bases between them. Germline V gives CDR1 KGHSH, CDR2 LQKENI.

The chain links TRBV10-3 to TRBJ2-7; unclear D gene. The V gene's germline CDR1 is ENHRY and CDR2 SYGVKD. The V and J ends lost 3 bases and 6 bases respectively, with 21 bases between them. CDR3 length equals 16 residues. CDR3 coding DNA: TGTGCCATCAGTGACCATACAAGGAAGGTAACGGGCGAGCAGTACTTC. Protein: CAISDHTRKVTGEQYF.

Concerning this clone itself: Other DNA sequences in this sample translate to the same CDR3. This chain links TRBV27 with TRBJ1-5, with a weak D call TRBD1 (6 bases). The CDR3 loop spans 15 amino acids. V was clipped by 2 bases and J by 1 base, with 9 bases between them. Germline V gene sequence: CDR1 MNHEY, CDR2 SMNVEV (reference sequence). Here the CDR3 DNA reads TGTGCCAGCAGTTTAACTGGACAGAGCAATCAGCCCCAGCATTTT. It encodes CASSLTGQSNQPQHF.

This chain links TRBV4-2 with TRBJ1-6, with D perhaps TRBD1 (5 bases). Trimming removed 0 bases from V and 8 bases from J, with 11 bases in between. CDR3 length equals 15 residues. Germline loops: CDR1 LGHNA, CDR2 YNFKEQ. DNA for the CDR3: TGTGCCAGCAGCCAAGACGGGGGGACTGATTCACCCCTCCACTTT. Its protein product is CASSQDGGTDSPLHF.

The chain carries TRBV29-1 and TRBJ2-1; 10 nucleotides agree with TRBD2. Losses at the gene ends were 5 bases for V and 3 bases for J; bases not matched to a gene: 4. The CDR3 runs to 14 residues. Germline lookup yields CDR1 SQVTM and CDR2 ANQGSEA. The CDR3 protein is CSVSGTSDYNEQFF. The DNA for the CDR3 is TGCAGCGTTTCCGGGACTAGCGACTACAATGAGCAGTTCTTC.

The chain uses TRBV5-1 and TRBJ2-3, with D possibly being TRBD2 (5 bases). The CDR3 has 15 amino acids. Germline-derived CDR1 and CDR2 are SGHRS and YFSETQ. V was shortened by 1 base and J by 7 bases, with 16 bases between the two germline ends. CDR3 sequence reads: CASSLNSEGAHTQYF. In DNA form, the CDR3 reads TGCGCCAGCAGCTTGAATAGTGAGGGTGCTCATACGCAGTATTTT.

The CDR3 bases are TGTGCCAGCAGCCTAGGACAGGCCGTCTCCTACGAGCAGTACTTC. Encoded protein: CASSLGQAVSYEQYF. The chain carries TRBV3-1 (or the pseudogene TRBV3-2) and TRBJ2-7; 7 bases match TRBD1. Trimming cost V 4 bases and J 0 bases; bases outside gene matches: 6. This CDR3 region has 15 residues. CDR1 and CDR2 (germline): LGHDT, YNNKEL (reference sequence).

The chain combines TRBV10-3 with TRBJ2-5; TRBD1 agrees at 9 bases. Germline lookup yields CDR1 ENHRY and CDR2 SYGVKD. The CDR3 length is 14 residues. Trimming at V came to 6 bases and at J to 4 bases, leaving 6 bases not matched to a gene. CDR3 amino acids: CAISPDRGPETQYF. CDR3 DNA: TGTGCCATCAGCCCGGACAGGGGACCAGAGACCCAGTACTTC.

The V and J genes are TRBV12-3 or TRBV12-4 and TRBJ1-2; unclear D gene. The CDR3 contains 13 residues. V was clipped by 1 base and J by 7 bases, with 10 bases between them. The CDR3 DNA reads TGTGCCAGCAGTTTAGGACTGCTGGCTGGCTACACCTTC. Translating gives CASSLGLLAGYTF.

The chain carries TRBV29-1 and TRBJ1-2; 7 nucleotides agree with TRBD1. Losses at the gene ends were 7 bases for V and 2 bases for J; bases not matched to a gene: 4. The germline V gene has CDR1 SQVTM and CDR2 ANQGSEA. The CDR3 sequence is 12 residues long. CDR3: CSGGGGNYGYTF. The CDR3 nucleotides read TGCAGCGGGGGAGGGGGCAACTATGGCTACACCTTC.

This sequence joins TRBV28 and TRBJ1-4; tentative D call: TRBD1 (5 bases). Trimming stripped 2 bases from V and 1 base from J, with 11 bases between. The CDR3 has 16 amino acids. Per germline, CDR1 MDHEN and CDR2 SYDVKM. CDR3 sequence: CASSLRQGLTNEKLFF. In DNA form, the CDR3 reads TGTGCCAGCAGTTTACGCCAGGGTCTAACTAATGAAAAACTGTTTTTT. The whole variable domain, remainder taken from reference TRBV28 and TRBJ1-4, is DVKVTQSSRYLVKRTGEKVFLECVQDMDHENMFWYRQDPGLGLRLIYFSYDVKMKEKGDIPEGYSVSREKKERFSLILESASTNQTSMYLCASSLRQGLTNEKLFFGSGTQLSVL.

V usage is TRBV15 and J usage is TRBJ2-1; maybe TRBD2 (5 bases). CDR1 is LNHNV and CDR2 is YYDKDF in the germline V gene (reference sequence). This CDR3 has 16 amino acids. V was cut by 1 base and J by 7 bases, with 17 bases left in between. The CDR3 DNA is TGTGCCACCAGCAGAGGGTCCGTGGGAGTGGTAAATGAGCAGTTCTTC. This sequence encodes CATSRGSVGVVNEQFF.